This TCR beta chain was identified during a study of T cell repertoires in cytomegalovirus infection. Looking at the study overall: Newly reported HLA-C-restricted and thoroughly characterized HLA-B-restricted CMV epitopes were employed.

With regard to this clonotype: Antigen specificity is unknown.

Each CDR3 protein is one row after TCRdb ran MiXCR on the reads. This sample has roughly 990,000 distinct CDR3 sequences, with approximately 30% found just once. CDR1 and CDR2 (germline): SQVTM, ANQGSEA. The germline V and J ends were trimmed by 0 bases and 0 bases, with 10 bases remaining between them. The CDR3 runs 15 residues. The V call is TRBV29-1, the J call TRBJ2-3, with unresolved D. The specimen comprised cultured CD8+ T cells from PBMCs, sampled from culture after CMV antigen stimulation. This clonotype was sampled from a human donor in good health (CMV status not recorded). Some clones in this sample may be carry-over from other donors' samples. The CDR3, as DNA: TGCAGCGTTGAAGACGGTACCCATAGCACAGATACGCAGTATTTT. This translates into CSVEDGTHSTDTQYF.